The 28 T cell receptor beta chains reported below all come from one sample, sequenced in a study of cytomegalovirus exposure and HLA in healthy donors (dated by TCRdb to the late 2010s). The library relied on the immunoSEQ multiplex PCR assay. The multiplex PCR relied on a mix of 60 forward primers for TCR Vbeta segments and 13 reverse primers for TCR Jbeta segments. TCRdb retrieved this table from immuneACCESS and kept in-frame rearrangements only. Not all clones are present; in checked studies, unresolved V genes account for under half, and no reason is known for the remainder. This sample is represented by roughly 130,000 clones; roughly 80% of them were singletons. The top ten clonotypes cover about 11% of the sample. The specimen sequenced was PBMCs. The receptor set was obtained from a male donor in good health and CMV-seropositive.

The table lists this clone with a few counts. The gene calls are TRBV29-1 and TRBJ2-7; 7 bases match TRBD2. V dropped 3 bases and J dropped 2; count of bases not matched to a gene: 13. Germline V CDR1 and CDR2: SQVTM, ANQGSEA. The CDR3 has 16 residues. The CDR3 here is CSVDGYKGTNTYEQYF. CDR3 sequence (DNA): TGCAGCGTTGATGGGTACAAGGGGACTAATACCTACGAGCAGTACTTC.

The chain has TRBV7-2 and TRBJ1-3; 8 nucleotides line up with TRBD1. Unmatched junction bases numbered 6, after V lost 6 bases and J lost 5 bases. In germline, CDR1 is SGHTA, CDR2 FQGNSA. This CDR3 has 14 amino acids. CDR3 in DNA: TGTGCCAGCAGGACACAGGGGGGCAGAAACACCATATATTTT. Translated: CASRTQGGRNTIYF.

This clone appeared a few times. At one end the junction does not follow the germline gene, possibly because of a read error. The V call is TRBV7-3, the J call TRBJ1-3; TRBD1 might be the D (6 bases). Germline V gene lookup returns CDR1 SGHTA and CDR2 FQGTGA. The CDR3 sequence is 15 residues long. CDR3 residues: CASSLGQYSGDTIYF. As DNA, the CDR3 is TGTGCCAGCAGCTTAGGACAGTACTCTGGAGACACCATATATTTT.

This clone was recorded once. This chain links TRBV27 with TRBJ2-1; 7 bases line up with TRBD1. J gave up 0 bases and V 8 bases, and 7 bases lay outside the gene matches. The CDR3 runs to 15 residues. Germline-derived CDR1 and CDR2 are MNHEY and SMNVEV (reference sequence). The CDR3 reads CASSDRASSYNEQFF. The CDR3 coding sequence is TGTGCCAGCTCCGACAGGGCGAGCTCCTACAATGAGCAGTTCTTC.

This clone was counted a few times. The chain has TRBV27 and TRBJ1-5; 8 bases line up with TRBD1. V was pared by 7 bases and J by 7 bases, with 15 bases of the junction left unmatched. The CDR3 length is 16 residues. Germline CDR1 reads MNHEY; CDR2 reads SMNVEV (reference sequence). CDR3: CASNPIGQGSSQPQHF. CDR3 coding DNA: TGTGCCAGCAATCCAATTGGACAGGGTTCCTCCCAGCCCCAGCATTTT.

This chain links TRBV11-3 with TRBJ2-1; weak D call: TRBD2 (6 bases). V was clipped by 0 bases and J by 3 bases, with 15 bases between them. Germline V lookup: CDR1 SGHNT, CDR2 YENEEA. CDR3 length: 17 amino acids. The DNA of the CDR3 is TGTGCCAGCAGCTTAGATCCGGGGGTCGGGGGCTACAATGAGCAGTTCTTC. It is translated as CASSLDPGVGGYNEQFF.

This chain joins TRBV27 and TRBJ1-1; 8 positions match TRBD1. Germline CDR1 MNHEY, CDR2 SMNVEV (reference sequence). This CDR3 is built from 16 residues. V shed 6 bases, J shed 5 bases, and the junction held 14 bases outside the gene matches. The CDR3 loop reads CASSPRPDRVQTEAFF. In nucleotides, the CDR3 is TGTGCCAGCAGCCCTCGTCCGGACAGGGTACAGACTGAAGCTTTCTTT.

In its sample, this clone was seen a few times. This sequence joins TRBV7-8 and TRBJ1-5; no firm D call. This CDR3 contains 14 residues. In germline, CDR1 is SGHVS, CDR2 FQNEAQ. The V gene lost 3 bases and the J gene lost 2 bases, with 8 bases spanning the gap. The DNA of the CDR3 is TGTGCCAGCAGCTTGCAGGAGGGCAATCAGCCCCAGCATTTT. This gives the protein CASSLQEGNQPQHF.

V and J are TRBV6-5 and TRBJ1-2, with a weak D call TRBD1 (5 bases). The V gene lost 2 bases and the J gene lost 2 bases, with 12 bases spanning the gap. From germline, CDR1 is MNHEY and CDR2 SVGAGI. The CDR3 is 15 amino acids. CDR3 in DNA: TGTGCCAGCAGTTACCTAGGGCGGGGGAACTATGGCTACACCTTC. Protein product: CASSYLGRGNYGYTF.

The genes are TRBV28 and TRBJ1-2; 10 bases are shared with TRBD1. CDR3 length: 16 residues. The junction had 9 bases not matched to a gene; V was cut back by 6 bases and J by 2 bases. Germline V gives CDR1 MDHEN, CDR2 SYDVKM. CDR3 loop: CASSLTPGQGNYGYTF. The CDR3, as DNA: TGTGCCAGCAGCCTCACACCGGGACAGGGGAACTATGGCTACACCTTC.

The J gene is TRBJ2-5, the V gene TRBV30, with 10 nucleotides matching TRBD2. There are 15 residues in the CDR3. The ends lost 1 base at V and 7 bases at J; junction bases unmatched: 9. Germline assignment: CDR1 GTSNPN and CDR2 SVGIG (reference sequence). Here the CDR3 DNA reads TGTGCCTGGAGTGGTCTAGCGGGAGCCGGAGGGACCCAGTACTTC. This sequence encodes CAWSGLAGAGGTQYF.

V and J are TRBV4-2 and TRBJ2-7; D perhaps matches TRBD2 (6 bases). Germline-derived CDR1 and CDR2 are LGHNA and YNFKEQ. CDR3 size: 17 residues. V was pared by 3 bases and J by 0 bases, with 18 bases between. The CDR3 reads CASSHGNVEGISYEQYF. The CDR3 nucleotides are TGTGCCAGCAGCCATGGGAATGTGGAGGGCATCTCCTACGAGCAGTACTTC.

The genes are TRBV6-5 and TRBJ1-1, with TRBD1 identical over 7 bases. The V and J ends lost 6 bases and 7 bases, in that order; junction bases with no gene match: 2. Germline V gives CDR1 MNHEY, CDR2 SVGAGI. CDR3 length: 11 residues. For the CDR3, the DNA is TGTGCCAGCAGCCGACAGGGTGAAGCTTTCTTT. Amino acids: CASSRQGEAFF.

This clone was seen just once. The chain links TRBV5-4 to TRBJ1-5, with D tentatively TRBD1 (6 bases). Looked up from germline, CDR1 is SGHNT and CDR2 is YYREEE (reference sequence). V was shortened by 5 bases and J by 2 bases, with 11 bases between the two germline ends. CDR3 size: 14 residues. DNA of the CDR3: TGTGCCAGCAGGCCGACAGGCCGCAATCAGCCCCAGCATTTT. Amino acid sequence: CASRPTGRNQPQHF. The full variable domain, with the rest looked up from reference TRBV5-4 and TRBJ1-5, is ETGVTQSPTHLIKTRGQQVTLRCSSQSGHNTVSWYQQALGQGPQFIFQYYREEENGRGNFPPRFSGLQFPNYSSELNVNALELDDSALYLCASRPTGRNQPQHFGDGTRLSIL.

Here the CDR3 reads CASSPTRTSGSDEQFF. CDR3 nucleotide sequence: TGTGCCAGCTCACCAACCCGGACTAGCGGGAGCGATGAGCAGTTCTTC. V usage is TRBV18 and J usage is TRBJ2-1; 13 bases map to TRBD2. Germline lookup yields CDR1 KGHSH and CDR2 LQKENI. This CDR3 is 16 amino acids long. With 2 bases clipped from V and 8 bases from J, the junction kept 6 bases outside the gene matches.

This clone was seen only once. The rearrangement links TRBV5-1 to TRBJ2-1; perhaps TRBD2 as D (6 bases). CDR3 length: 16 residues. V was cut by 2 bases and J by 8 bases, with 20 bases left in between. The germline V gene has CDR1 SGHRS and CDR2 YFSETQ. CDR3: CASSFTGTGLRDEQFF. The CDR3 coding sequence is TGCGCCAGCAGCTTCACCGGGACTGGACTGAGGGATGAGCAGTTCTTC.

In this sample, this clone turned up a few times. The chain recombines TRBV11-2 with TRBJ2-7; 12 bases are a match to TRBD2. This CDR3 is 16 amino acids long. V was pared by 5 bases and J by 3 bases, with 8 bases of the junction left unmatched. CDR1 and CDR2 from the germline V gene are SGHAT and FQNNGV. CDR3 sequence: CASSRLGTSGYYEQYF. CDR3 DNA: TGTGCCAGCAGCAGACTGGGGACTAGCGGGTACTACGAGCAGTACTTC.

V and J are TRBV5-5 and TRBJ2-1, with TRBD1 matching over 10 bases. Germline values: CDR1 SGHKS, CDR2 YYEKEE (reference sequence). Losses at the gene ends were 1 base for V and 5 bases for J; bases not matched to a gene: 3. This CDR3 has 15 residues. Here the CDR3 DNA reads TGTGCCAGCAGCTTGAGGACAGGGGGGGACAATGAGCAGTTCTTC. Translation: CASSLRTGGDNEQFF.

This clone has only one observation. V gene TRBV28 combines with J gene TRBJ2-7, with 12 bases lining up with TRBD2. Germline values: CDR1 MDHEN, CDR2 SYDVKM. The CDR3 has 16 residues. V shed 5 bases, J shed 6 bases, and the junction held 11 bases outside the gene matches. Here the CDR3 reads CASSLRLAGVSREQYF. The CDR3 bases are TGTGCCAGCAGTCTTCGACTAGCGGGAGTCAGCCGCGAGCAGTACTTC.

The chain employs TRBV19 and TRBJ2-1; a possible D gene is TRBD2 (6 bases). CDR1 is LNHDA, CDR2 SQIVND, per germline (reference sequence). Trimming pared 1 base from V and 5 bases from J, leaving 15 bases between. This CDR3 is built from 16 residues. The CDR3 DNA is TGTGCCAGTAGTATAGGGCTAGCGTGGTCCCACAATGAGCAGTTCTTC. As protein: CASSIGLAWSHNEQFF.

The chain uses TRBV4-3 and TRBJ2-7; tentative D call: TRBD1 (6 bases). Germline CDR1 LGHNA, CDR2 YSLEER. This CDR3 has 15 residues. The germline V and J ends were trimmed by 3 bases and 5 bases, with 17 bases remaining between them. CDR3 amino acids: CASSQAYRTDHEQYF. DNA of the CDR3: TGCGCCAGCAGCCAGGCATACCGGACAGATCACGAGCAGTACTTC.

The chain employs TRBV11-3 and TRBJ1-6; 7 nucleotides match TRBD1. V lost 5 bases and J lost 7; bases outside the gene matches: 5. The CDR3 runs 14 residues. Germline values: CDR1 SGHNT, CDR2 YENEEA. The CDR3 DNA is TGTGCCAGCAGCAGACAGGGACCAAATTCACCCCTCCACTTT. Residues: CASSRQGPNSPLHF.

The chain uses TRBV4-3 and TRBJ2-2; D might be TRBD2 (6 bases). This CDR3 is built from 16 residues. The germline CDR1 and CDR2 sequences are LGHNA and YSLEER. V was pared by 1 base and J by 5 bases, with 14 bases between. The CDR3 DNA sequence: TGCGCCAGCAGCCAAGGAATGGGGGGAGGAACCGGGGAGCTGTTTTTT. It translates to CASSQGMGGGTGELFF.

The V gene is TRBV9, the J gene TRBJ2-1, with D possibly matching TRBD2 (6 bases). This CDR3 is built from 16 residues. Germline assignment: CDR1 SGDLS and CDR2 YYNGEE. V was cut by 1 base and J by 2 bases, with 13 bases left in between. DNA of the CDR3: TGTGCCAGCAGCGTAAGCCCGGGAGTCACCTACAATGAGCAGTTCTTC. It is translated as CASSVSPGVTYNEQFF. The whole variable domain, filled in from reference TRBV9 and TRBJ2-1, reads DSGVTQTPKHLITATGQRVTLRCSPRSGDLSVYWYQQSLDQGLQFLIQYYNGEERAKGNILERFSAQQFPDLHSELNLSSLELGDSALYFCASSVSPGVTYNEQFFGPGTRLTVL.

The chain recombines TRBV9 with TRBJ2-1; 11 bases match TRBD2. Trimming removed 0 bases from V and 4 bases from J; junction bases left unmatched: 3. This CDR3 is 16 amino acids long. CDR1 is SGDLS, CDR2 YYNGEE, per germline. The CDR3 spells CASSVGLAGHYNEQFF. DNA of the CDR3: TGTGCCAGCAGCGTAGGACTAGCGGGACATTACAATGAGCAGTTCTTC.

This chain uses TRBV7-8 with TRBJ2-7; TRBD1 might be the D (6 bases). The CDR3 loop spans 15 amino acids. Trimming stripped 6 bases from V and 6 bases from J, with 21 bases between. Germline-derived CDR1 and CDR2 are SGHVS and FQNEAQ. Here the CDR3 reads CASSPNHQGIREQYF. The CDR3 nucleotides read TGTGCCAGCAGTCCGAACCACCAGGGGATACGCGAGCAGTACTTC.

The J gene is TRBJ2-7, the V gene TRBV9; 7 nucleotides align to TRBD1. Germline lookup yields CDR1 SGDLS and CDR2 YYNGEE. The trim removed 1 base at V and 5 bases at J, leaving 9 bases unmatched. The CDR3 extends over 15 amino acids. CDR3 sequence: CASSVYSQGVHEQYF. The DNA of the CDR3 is TGTGCCAGCAGCGTATATAGCCAGGGGGTCCACGAGCAGTACTTC.

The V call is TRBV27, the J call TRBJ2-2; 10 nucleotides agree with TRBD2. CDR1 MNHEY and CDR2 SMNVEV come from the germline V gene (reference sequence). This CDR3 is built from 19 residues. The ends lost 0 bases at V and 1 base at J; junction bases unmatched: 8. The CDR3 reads CASSLSPLAGEKNTGELFF. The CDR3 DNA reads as TGTGCCAGCAGTTTATCGCCCCTAGCGGGAGAGAAGAACACCGGGGAGCTGTTTTTT.